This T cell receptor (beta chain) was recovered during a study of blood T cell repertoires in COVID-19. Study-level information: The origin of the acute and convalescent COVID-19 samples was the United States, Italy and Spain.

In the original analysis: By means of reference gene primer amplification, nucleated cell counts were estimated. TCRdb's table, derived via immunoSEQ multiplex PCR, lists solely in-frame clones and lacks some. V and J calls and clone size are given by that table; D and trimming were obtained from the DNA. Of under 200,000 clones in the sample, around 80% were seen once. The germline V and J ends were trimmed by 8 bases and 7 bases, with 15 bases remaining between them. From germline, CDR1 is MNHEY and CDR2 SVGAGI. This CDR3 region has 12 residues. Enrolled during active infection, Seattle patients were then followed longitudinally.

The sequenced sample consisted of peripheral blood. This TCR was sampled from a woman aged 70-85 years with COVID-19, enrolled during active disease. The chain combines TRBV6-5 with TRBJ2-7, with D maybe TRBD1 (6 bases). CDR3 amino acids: CASRDTVGEQYV. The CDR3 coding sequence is TGTGCCAGCCGGGACACGGTGGGGGAGCAGTACGTC.